This T cell receptor (beta chain) appears in the sequencing data of a study of shared clonotypes between healthy human individuals. Study-wide points: Tissue TCR repertoires likely differ from these blood-only repertoires.

The assay was carried out at the deep level. Sorted-subset replicate PCRs used around 200 ng of genomic DNA. This amount corresponded to about 29,000 T cell genomes. Clones were sequenced by immunoSEQ multiplex PCR, and TCRdb holds only the in-frame ones, with some missing. The sample lists 850,000 to 1,100,000 clones, 60% to 85% seen once, with 0.7% to 0.95% in the top ten. Looked up from germline, CDR1 is MDHEN and CDR2 is SYDVKM. V lost 3 bases and J 14 bases, leaving 17 bases between the germline ends. This CDR3 comprises 14 residues. Turning to this clone: The antigen is unknown.

The chain couples TRBV28 to TRBJ1-6, with a possible D match to TRBD1 (5 bases). The sample comprised memory CD4+ T cells from PBMCs. The sample's subset: CD45RA-negative fraction. This clonotype was sampled from a man aged 18 to 29 in good health. Some clones in this sample may be carry-over from other donors' samples. CDR3 residues: CASSLGLLRESLHF. CDR3 nucleotides: TGTGCCAGCAGTTTGGGACTTTTACGGGAGTCCCTCCACTTT.